The 2 T cell receptor beta chains below come from one sample, sequenced in a study of blood T cell repertoires in COVID-19. Profiled with immunoSEQ multiplex PCR; TCRdb holds only in-frame clones, not every one. This table has some 83,000 clones, roughly 89% appearing once. The specimen sequenced was peripheral blood. These TCRs come from a man over 45 with acute or convalescent COVID-19.

This clone was recorded once. Here the CDR3 DNA reads TGTGCCAGCACCCCCACGGGAGTGGAGACCCAGTACTTC. This gives the protein CASTPTGVETQYF. V usage is TRBV7-9 and J usage is TRBJ2-5, with D perhaps matching TRBD2 (6 bases). Germline CDR1 is SEHNR and CDR2 is FQNEAQ (reference sequence). The germline V and J ends were trimmed by 7 bases and 5 bases, with 14 bases remaining between them. The CDR3 has 13 amino acids.

This chain joins TRBV7-9 and TRBJ1-1, with D unresolved. V lost 7 bases and J 1 base, leaving 16 bases between the germline ends. This CDR3 contains 15 residues. Germline CDR1 reads SEHNR; CDR2 reads FQNEAQ (reference sequence). Written as DNA, the CDR3 is TGTGCCAGCAACCCCCCCGGCAGGCCGAACACTGAAGCTTTCTTT. It codes for CASNPPGRPNTEAFF.